A selection of T cell receptor beta chains follows, all from one sample in a study of high-grade serous ovarian cancer treatment subgroups. Profiling relied on immunoSEQ multiplex PCR, and the TCRdb table lists in-frame clones only, not all of them. In the table there are under 7,000 clones, around 75% of which are singletons. The specimen sequenced was tumor tissue. Receptors were obtained from a human donor with high-grade serous ovarian cancer. CDR3s include the opening cysteine and the closing phenylalanine or tryptophan. D genes are given only for firm matches. Clone size is given for some rows only: seen once, a few or many times, or a class if the clone is expanded.

CDR3: CASSRRGTGIGNTIYF; DNA: TGTGCCAGCAGCCGACGCGGGACAGGGATTGGAAACACCATATATTTT; length: 16; size: .; J: TRBJ1-3; V: TRBV28; D: TRBD1
CDR3: CASSYGTQNSPLHF; DNA: TGTGCCAGCAGCTACGGGACTCAAAATTCACCCCTCCACTTT; length: 14; size: large; J: TRBJ1-6; V: TRBV5-4; D: .
CDR3: CASSLNNRAFDEKLFF; DNA: TGTGCCAGCAGCTTAAATAACAGGGCCTTTGATGAAAAACTGTTTTTT; length: 16; size: .; J: TRBJ1-4; V: TRBV7-9; D: .
CDR3: CASSEVLDTEAFF; DNA: TGTGCCAGCAGTGAAGTCCTGGACACTGAAGCTTTCTTT; length: 13; size: .; J: TRBJ1-1; V: TRBV2; D: .
CDR3: CASRATGYNEQFF; DNA: TGTGCCAGCAGGGCTACAGGCTACAATGAGCAGTTCTTC; length: 13; size: once; J: TRBJ2-1; V: TRBV13; D: .
CDR3: CASSPVLEAYEQYF; DNA: TGTGCCAGCAGCCCCGTACTAGAAGCCTACGAGCAGTACTTC; length: 14; size: once; J: TRBJ2-7; V: TRBV7-2; D: .
CDR3: CASSERRAKNTEAFF; DNA: TGTGCCAGCAGTGAAAGGCGGGCAAAGAACACTGAAGCTTTCTTT; length: 15; size: few; J: TRBJ1-1; V: TRBV6-1; D: .
CDR3: CASSSTEYNEQFF; DNA: TGTGCCAGCAGTTCAACAGAGTACAATGAGCAGTTCTTC; length: 13; size: .; J: TRBJ2-1; V: TRBV27; D: .
CDR3: CASSPAGGGGYTF; DNA: TGTGCCAGCAGCCCTGCCGGGGGTGGGGGCTACACCTTC; length: 13; size: .; J: TRBJ1-2; V: TRBV6-6; D: .
CDR3: CASSFPSTGGDQPQHF; DNA: TGTGCCAGCAGTTTCCCCTCGACAGGGGGCGATCAGCCCCAGCATTTT; length: 16; size: .; J: TRBJ1-5; V: TRBV28; D: TRBD1
CDR3: CGGSGGYQETQYF; DNA: TGCGGCGGAAGCGGGGGGTACCAAGAGACCCAGTACTTC; length: 13; size: .; J: TRBJ2-5; V: TRBV29-1; D: TRBD2
CDR3: CASSKGGGAGNYGYTF; DNA: TGTGCCAGTAGTAAAGGAGGAGGGGCGGGTAACTATGGCTACACCTTC; length: 16; size: .; J: TRBJ1-2; V: TRBV19; D: .
CDR3: CAAKTGGETEAFF; DNA: TGTGCCGCCAAGACAGGGGGTGAGACTGAAGCTTTCTTT; length: 13; size: .; J: TRBJ1-1; V: TRBV10-3; D: TRBD1
CDR3: CASSLQLGDTEAFF; DNA: TGCGCCAGCAGCTTGCAGCTAGGGGACACTGAAGCTTTCTTT; length: 14; size: .; J: TRBJ1-1; V: TRBV5-1; D: .
CDR3: CASSQDPGSTYNEQFF; DNA: TGCGCCAGCAGCCAAGATCCGGGCAGTACTTACAATGAGCAGTTCTTC; length: 16; size: .; J: TRBJ2-1; V: TRBV4-1; D: .
CDR3: CASSLPRGEGTAEAFF; DNA: TGTGCCAGCAGCTTACCCCGGGGGGAGGGGACGGCTGAAGCTTTCTTT; length: 16; size: .; J: TRBJ1-1; V: TRBV7-9; D: .
CDR3: CASLGNTEAFF; DNA: TGTGCCAGCCTGGGGAACACTGAAGCTTTCTTT; length: 11; size: .; J: TRBJ1-1; V: TRBV27; D: .
CDR3: CASNSWGGTFNTGELFF; DNA: TGTGCCAGCAATTCGTGGGGAGGGACATTTAACACCGGGGAGCTGTTTTTT; length: 17; size: .; J: TRBJ2-2; V: TRBV28; D: .
CDR3: CATSRETQRGGQNTQYF; DNA: TGTGCCACCAGCAGAGAGACCCAGCGGGGGGGCCAAAATACGCAGTATTTT; length: 17; size: .; J: TRBJ2-3; V: TRBV15; D: TRBD2
CDR3: CASSLDRFNSLHF; DNA: TGTGCCAGCAGCTTAGACAGATTTAACTCCCTCCACTTT; length: 13; size: .; J: TRBJ1-6; V: TRBV7-2; D: .
CDR3: CASGIAGGPLETQYF; DNA: TGTGCCAGCGGAATAGCGGGGGGGCCACTAGAGACCCAGTACTTC; length: 15; size: .; J: TRBJ2-5; V: TRBV14; D: TRBD2
CDR3: CASSLVGYGYTF; DNA: TGTGCCAGTAGTCTAGTAGGCTATGGCTACACCTTC; length: 12; size: few; J: TRBJ1-2; V: TRBV19; D: .
CDR3: CASSLQGNTGELFF; DNA: TGTGCCAGCAGCTTGCAGGGGAACACCGGGGAGCTGTTTTTT; length: 14; size: .; J: TRBJ2-2; V: TRBV11-3; D: .
CDR3: CASAWALDTGTYNYGYTF; DNA: TGTGCCAGCGCTTGGGCTCTCGACACGGGGACCTATAACTATGGCTACACCTTC; length: 18; size: .; J: TRBJ1-2; V: TRBV5-6; D: .
CDR3: CASSIEEGIYGYTF; DNA: TGTGCCAGTAGTATCGAGGAGGGTATCTATGGCTACACCTTC; length: 14; size: .; J: TRBJ1-2; V: TRBV19; D: .
CDR3: CASSYKGSSYEQYF; DNA: TGTGCCAGCAGTTACAAAGGAAGCTCCTACGAGCAGTACTTC; length: 14; size: .; J: TRBJ2-7; V: TRBV6-5; D: .
CDR3: CASSFEGTGLETQYF; DNA: TGTGCCAGCAGTTTTGAGGGGACAGGGTTAGAGACCCAGTACTTC; length: 15; size: .; J: TRBJ2-5; V: TRBV28; D: TRBD1
CDR3: CASSSNRGSLPFYGYTF; DNA: TGTGCCAGCAGCTCTAACAGGGGTTCCCTTCCGTTCTATGGCTACACCTTC; length: 17; size: .; J: TRBJ1-2; V: TRBV9; D: TRBD1
CDR3: CASSTPGELNTIYF; DNA: TGTGCCAGCAGCACACCAGGGGAGCTGAACACCATATATTTT; length: 14; size: .; J: TRBJ1-3; V: TRBV7-8; D: .
CDR3: CASSRTGLRVGYTF; DNA: TGTGCCAGCTCACGAACGGGCCTCAGGGTTGGCTACACCTTC; length: 14; size: few; J: TRBJ1-2; V: TRBV18; D: .
CDR3: CASSSATEAFF; DNA: TGTGCCAGCAGCTCAGCGACTGAAGCTTTCTTT; length: 11; size: .; J: TRBJ1-1; V: TRBV11-2; D: .
CDR3: CASSLAGAGTDTQYF; DNA: TGTGCCAGCAGCTTGGCCGGGGCCGGCACAGATACGCAGTATTTT; length: 15; size: .; J: TRBJ2-3; V: TRBV5-4; D: .
CDR3: CASSHESADRQETQYF; DNA: TGCGCCAGCAGCCACGAATCTGCGGATAGGCAAGAGACCCAGTACTTC; length: 16; size: .; J: TRBJ2-5; V: TRBV4-1; D: .
CDR3: CATANLDYGYTF; DNA: TGTGCCACAGCAAACCTGGACTATGGCTACACCTTC; length: 12; size: .; J: TRBJ1-2; V: TRBV7-9; D: .
CDR3: CASSLPGGRYNEQFF; DNA: TGTGCCAGCAGCCTCCCCGGGGGGCGCTACAATGAGCAGTTCTTC; length: 15; size: .; J: TRBJ2-1; V: TRBV5-4; D: .
CDR3: CASSLSGPHLNQPQHF; DNA: TGCGCCAGCAGCTTAAGCGGGCCGCACCTCAATCAGCCCCAGCATTTT; length: 16; size: few; J: TRBJ1-5; V: TRBV5-1; D: .
CDR3: CASRGQVGANYGYTF; DNA: TGTGCCAGCAGGGGACAGGTTGGGGCTAACTATGGCTACACCTTC; length: 15; size: .; J: TRBJ1-2; V: TRBV6-4; D: TRBD1
CDR3: CASITQETQYF; DNA: TGTGCCAGCATAACCCAAGAGACCCAGTACTTC; length: 11; size: .; J: TRBJ2-5; V: TRBV7-9; D: .
CDR3: CASSRAVTYNEQFF; DNA: TGCGCCAGCAGTCGCGCAGTTACTTACAATGAGCAGTTCTTC; length: 14; size: .; J: TRBJ2-1; V: TRBV23-1; D: .
CDR3: CASSIQGVGSEAFF; DNA: TGTGCCAGTAGTATACAGGGTGTTGGCTCTGAAGCTTTCTTT; length: 14; size: .; J: TRBJ1-1; V: TRBV19; D: .
CDR3: CASSGAYEQYF; DNA: TGTGCCAGCAGCGGGGCCTACGAGCAGTACTTC; length: 11; size: .; J: TRBJ2-7; V: TRBV2; D: .
CDR3: CASSQSGGNTEAFF; DNA: TGTGCCAGCAGCCAATCGGGGGGGAACACTGAAGCTTTCTTT; length: 14; size: once; J: TRBJ1-1; V: TRBV27; D: .
CDR3: CASSVGQGDNEQFF; DNA: TGTGCCAGCAGTGTAGGCCAGGGAGACAATGAGCAGTTCTTC; length: 14; size: .; J: TRBJ2-1; V: TRBV2; D: .
CDR3: CASSRLPQVGGTIPYNEQFF; DNA: TGCGCCAGCAGTCGCCTCCCTCAGGTCGGGGGAACCATTCCGTACAATGAGCAGTTCTTC; length: 20; size: few; J: TRBJ2-1; V: TRBV23-1; D: .
CDR3: CASSPLTSGRQETQYF; DNA: TGTGCCAGCAGTCCTTTGACTAGCGGGAGGCAAGAGACCCAGTACTTC; length: 16; size: .; J: TRBJ2-5; V: TRBV2; D: TRBD2
CDR3: CASRLDRGNYEQYF; DNA: TGTGCCAGCAGACTGGACAGGGGAAACTACGAGCAGTACTTC; length: 14; size: .; J: TRBJ2-7; V: TRBV27; D: TRBD1
CDR3: CASSTLGQVYEQYF; DNA: TGTGCCAGTAGTACTTTAGGACAAGTCTACGAGCAGTACTTC; length: 14; size: few; J: TRBJ2-7; V: TRBV19; D: .
CDR3: CASSPGGLAEAFF; DNA: TGTGCCAGCAGCCCAGGGGGTCTGGCTGAAGCTTTCTTT; length: 13; size: .; J: TRBJ1-1; V: TRBV13; D: TRBD1